Described below is a single TCR beta chain sequence and its context. There is no known antigen for this receptor. No base-level quality is on record; no much larger clone is a single base apart. At the junction V is shortened by 3 bases and J by 7 bases; bases outside the gene matches: 13. The CDR3 holds 16 amino acids from the cysteine to the phenylalanine. The sequence is cut down to CDR3 DNA, 48 bases in frame from base 1. CDR1 MNHEY and CDR2 SMNVEV were looked up in the germline V gene (reference sequence). This record belongs to a study of radiotherapy plus CTLA-4 blockade in lung cancer (dated by TCRdb to the late 2010s). Describing the broader study: Among enrolled patients, around 20% had an objective response and 30% to 35% reached disease control.

Results the study describes overall, beyond this receptor: The strongest predictors of response were reported to be early dynamic shifts in blood T cell clones along with a rise in serum interferon-beta following radiation. TCR clones derived from tumors expanded in peripheral blood after treatment with radiotherapy and ipilimumab.

The study tested focal radiation therapy combined with CTLA-4 blockade (ipilimumab) in patients with chemo-refractory metastatic non-small-cell lung cancer. The library was obtained by the immunoSEQ multiplex PCR assay. As stored in TCRdb, this immuneACCESS dataset retains in-frame rearrangements with V and J assigned. A fraction of the clones does not appear; measured against another copy, unresolved V genes explain less than half of the discrepancy, and the remainder lacks a known reason. This sample gives approximately 89,000 clones in total; about four fifths of them show up just once. The top ten hold less than 4% of the sample.

Sequencing used peripheral blood, obtained from a patient treated with radiotherapy plus ipilimumab. Rearrangement joined TRBV27 to TRBJ1-2; TRBD1 aligns with 8 central bases. This clonotype originated in a human donor with non-small cell lung cancer who had a partial response to radiotherapy plus ipilimumab. Some clones in this sample may be carry-over from other donors' samples. The CDR3 amino acid sequence is: CASSFRTGRGGGGYTF. In nucleotides, the sequence is TGTGCCAGCAGTTTTCGGACAGGGCGGGGGGGAGGTGGCTACACCTTC.